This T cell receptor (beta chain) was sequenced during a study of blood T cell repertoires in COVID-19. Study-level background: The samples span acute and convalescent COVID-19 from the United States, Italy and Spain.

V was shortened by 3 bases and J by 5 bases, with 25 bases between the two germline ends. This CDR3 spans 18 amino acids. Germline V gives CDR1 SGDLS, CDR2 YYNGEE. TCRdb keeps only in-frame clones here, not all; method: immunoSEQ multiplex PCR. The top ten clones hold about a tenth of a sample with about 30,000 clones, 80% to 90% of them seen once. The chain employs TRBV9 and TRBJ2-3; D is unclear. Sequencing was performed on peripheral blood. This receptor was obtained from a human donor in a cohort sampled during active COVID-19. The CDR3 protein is CASSALPTKPARIDTQYF. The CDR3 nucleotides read TGTGCCAGCAGCGCCCTACCGACGAAGCCGGCCAGGATAGATACGCAGTATTTT.